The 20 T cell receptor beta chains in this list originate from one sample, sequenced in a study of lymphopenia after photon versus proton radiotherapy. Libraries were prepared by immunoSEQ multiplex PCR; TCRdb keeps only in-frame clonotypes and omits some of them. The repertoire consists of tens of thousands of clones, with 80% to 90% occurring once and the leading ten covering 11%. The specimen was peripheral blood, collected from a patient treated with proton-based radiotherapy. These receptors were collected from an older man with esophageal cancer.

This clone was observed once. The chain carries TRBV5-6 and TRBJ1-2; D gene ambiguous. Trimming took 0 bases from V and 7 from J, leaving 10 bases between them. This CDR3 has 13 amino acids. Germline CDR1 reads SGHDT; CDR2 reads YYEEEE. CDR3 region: CASSLGGSGGYTF. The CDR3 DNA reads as TGTGCCAGCAGCTTGGGGGGAAGTGGTGGCTACACCTTC. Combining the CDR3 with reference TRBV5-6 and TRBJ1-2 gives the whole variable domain DAGVTQSPTHLIKTRGQQVTLRCSPKSGHDTVSWYQQALGQGPQFIFQYYEEEERQRGNFPDRFSGHQFPNYSSELNVNALLLGDSALYLCASSLGGSGGYTFGSGTRLTVV.

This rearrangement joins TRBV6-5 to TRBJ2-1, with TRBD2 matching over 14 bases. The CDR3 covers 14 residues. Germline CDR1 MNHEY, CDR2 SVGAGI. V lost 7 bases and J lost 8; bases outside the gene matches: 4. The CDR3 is CASMTSGRADEQFF. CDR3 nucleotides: TGTGCCAGCATGACTAGCGGGAGGGCCGATGAGCAGTTCTTC.

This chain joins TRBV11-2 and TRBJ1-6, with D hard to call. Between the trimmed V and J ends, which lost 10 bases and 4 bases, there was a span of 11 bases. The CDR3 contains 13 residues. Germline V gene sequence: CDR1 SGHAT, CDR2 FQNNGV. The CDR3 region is CATGPGYNSPLHF. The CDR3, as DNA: TGTGCCACAGGCCCGGGTTATAATTCACCCCTCCACTTT.

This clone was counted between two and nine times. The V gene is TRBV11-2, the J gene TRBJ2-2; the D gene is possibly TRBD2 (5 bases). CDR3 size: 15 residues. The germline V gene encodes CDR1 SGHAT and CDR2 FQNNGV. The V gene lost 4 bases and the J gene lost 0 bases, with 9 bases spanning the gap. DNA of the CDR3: TGTGCCAGCAGCTCCTGGACTTCGAACACCGGGGAGCTGTTTTTT. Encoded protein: CASSSWTSNTGELFF.

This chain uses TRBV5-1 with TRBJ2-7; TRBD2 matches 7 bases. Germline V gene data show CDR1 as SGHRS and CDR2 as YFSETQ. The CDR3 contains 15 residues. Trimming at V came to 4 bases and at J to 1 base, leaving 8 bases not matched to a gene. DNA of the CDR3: TGCGCCAGCAGCGCCTCTCCGCGGGGGTCCTACGAGCAGTACTTC. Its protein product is CASSASPRGSYEQYF.

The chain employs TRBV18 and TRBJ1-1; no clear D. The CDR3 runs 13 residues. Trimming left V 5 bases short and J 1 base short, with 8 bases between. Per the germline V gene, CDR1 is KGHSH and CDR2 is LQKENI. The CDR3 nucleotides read TGTGCCAGCTCAATCAGTTGGAACACTGAAGCTTTCTTT. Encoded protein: CASSISWNTEAFF.

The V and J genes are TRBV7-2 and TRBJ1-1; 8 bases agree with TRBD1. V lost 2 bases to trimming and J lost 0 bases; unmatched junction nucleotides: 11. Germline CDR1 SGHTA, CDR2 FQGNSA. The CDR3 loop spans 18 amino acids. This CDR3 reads CASSLRSGTGFLNTEAFF. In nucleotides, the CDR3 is TGTGCCAGCAGCTTACGGAGTGGGACAGGCTTTTTGAACACTGAAGCTTTCTTT.

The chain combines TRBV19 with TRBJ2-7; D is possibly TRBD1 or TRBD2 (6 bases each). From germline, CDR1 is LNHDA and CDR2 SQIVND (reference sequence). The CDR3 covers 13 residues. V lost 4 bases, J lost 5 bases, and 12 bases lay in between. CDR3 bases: TGTGCCAGTAGTAGCGGGACACACGACGAGCAGTACTTC. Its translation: CASSSGTHDEQYF.

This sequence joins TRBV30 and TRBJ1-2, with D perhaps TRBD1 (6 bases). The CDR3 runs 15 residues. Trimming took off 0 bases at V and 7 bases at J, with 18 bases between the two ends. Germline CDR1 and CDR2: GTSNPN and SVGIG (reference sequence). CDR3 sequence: CAWSVLPTGAAGYTF. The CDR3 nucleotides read TGTGCCTGGAGTGTACTCCCCACGGGGGCGGCTGGCTACACCTTC.

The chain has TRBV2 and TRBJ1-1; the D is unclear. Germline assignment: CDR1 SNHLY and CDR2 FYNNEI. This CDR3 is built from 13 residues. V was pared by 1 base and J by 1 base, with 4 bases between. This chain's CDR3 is CASSEGRNTEAFF. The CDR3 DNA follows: TGTGCCAGCAGTGAAGGCAGGAACACTGAAGCTTTCTTT.

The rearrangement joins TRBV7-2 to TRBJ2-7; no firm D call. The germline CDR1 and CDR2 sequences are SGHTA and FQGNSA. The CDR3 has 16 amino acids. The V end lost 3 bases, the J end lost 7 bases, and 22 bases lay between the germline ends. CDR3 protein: CASSLSLAFPLPEQYF. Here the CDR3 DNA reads TGTGCCAGCAGCTTGTCGTTGGCTTTCCCCCTCCCGGAGCAGTACTTC.

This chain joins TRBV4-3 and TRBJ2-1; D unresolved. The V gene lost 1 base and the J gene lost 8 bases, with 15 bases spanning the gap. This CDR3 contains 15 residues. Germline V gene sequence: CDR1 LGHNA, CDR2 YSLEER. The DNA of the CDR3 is TGCGCCAGCAGCCAAGGGCCCCAGCAGGCATATGAGCAGTTCTTC. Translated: CASSQGPQQAYEQFF.

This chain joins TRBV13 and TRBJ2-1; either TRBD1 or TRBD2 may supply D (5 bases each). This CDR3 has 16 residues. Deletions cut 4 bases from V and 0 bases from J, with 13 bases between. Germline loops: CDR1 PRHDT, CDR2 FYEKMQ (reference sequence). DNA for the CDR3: TGTGCCAGCAGCTCCCTGAGAGGGGACTCCTACAATGAGCAGTTCTTC. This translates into CASSSLRGDSYNEQFF.

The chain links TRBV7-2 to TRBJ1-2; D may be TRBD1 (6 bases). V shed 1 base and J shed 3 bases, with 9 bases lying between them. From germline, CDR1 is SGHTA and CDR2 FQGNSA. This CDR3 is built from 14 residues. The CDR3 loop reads CASSLDRQDYGYTF. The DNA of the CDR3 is TGTGCCAGCAGCTTAGATCGACAGGACTATGGCTACACCTTC.

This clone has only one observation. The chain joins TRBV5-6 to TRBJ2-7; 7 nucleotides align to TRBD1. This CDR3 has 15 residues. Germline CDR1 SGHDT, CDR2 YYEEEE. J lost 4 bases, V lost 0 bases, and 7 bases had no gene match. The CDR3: CASSLGPGQKYEQYF. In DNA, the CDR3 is TGTGCCAGCAGCTTGGGACCGGGACAGAAATACGAGCAGTACTTC.

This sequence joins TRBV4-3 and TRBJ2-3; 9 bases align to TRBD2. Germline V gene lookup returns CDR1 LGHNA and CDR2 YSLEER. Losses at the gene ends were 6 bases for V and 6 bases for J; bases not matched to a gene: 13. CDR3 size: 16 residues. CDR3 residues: CASRRRTSAEPDTQYF. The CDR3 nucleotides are TGCGCCAGCAGAAGACGGACTAGCGCAGAACCGGATACGCAGTATTTT.

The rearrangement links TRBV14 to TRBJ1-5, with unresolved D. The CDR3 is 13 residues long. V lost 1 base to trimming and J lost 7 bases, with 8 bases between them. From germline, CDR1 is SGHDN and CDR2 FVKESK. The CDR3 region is CASSQAPEQPQHF. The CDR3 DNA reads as TGTGCCAGCAGCCAAGCGCCCGAACAGCCCCAGCATTTT. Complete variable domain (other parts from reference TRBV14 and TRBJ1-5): EAGVTQFPSHSVIEKGQTVTLRCDPISGHDNLYWYRRVMGKEIKFLLHFVKESKQDESGMPNNRFLAERTGGTYSTLKVQPAELEDSGVYFCASSQAPEQPQHFGDGTRLSIL.

The CDR3 reads CASSRENTEAFF. The DNA for the CDR3 is TGTGCCAGCAGCAGGGAGAACACTGAAGCTTTCTTT. The chain links TRBV9 to TRBJ1-1, with D unresolved. V lost 4 bases to trimming and J lost 1 base, with 5 bases between them. The CDR3 loop spans 12 amino acids. Germline lookup yields CDR1 SGDLS and CDR2 YYNGEE.

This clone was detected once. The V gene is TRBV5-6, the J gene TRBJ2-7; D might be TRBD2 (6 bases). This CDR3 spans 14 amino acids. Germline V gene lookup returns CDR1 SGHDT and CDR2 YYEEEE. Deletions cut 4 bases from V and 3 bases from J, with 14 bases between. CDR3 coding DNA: TGTGCCAGCAGCCCCGGGACTCGGGTCTACGAGCAGTACTTC. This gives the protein CASSPGTRVYEQYF.

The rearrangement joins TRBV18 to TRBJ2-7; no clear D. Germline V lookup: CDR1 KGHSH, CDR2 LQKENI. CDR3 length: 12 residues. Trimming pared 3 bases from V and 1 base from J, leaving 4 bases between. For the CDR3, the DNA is TGTGCCAGCTCACCCAATTCCTACGAGCAGTACTTC. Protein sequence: CASSPNSYEQYF.